Reported below is one TCR beta chain. This clonotype was seen only a few times. This clone's antigen is unknown. Nothing much larger sits one base from this clone, and base qualities are not available. These data belong to a study of blood T cells in healthy people across ages (dated by TCRdb to between 2014 and 2017). Broadly, across the study: Template switching captured roughly one uniquely barcoded TCR beta cDNA molecule per two T cells in model experiments. Using deep sequencing normalized with unique cDNA molecular identifiers, the study measured how TCR beta repertoire diversity changes with age. The donors were divided into four age groups: young (average approximately 17 years), middle-aged (about 40), aged (about 60) and long-lived (about 79). For two donors (one aged 18 to 30 and one aged 80 or older), the study analyzed two additional independent replicas of 1 million unique cDNA reads from the same blood draw.

Systemically healthy Caucasian individuals from Russia, approximately 39 in total and aged roughly 6 to 95 years, were included as donors. Each donor gave ten milliliters of peripheral blood, drawn into EDTA-treated Vacutainer tubes. Ficoll-Paque density-gradient centrifugation was used to isolate PBMCs, with at least 6 million per sample. Total RNA, at least 6 micrograms per sample, was extracted from PBMCs with Trizol reagent. For every donor, flow cytometry on a PBMC aliquot measured the percentage of naive CD45RAhigh/CD27high T cells. V is reduced by 2 bases and J by 6 bases, leaving a spacing of 16 bases between them. The germline V gene specifies MNHNS as CDR1 and SASEGT as CDR2. Including the terminal cysteine and phenylalanine, the CDR3 comprises 16 residues. The retained sequence is limited to the CDR3, 48 bases, with the frame set at the first base. Findings and caveats that apply to the study as a whole: Donor CMV infection status was unknown, potentially confounding age-related changes in expanded clonotypes. Observed TCR beta diversity correlated strongly with the percentage of naive T cells measured by flow cytometry. Estimates of total diversity based on one million sequenced T cells were regarded as lower bounds and as underestimates. As age increased, observed TCR beta diversity per million T cells dropped in a roughly linear way, and a significant reduction was already evident by age 40. The long-lived group showed more naive CD4+ T cells, fewer expanded clones and increased TCR diversity than the aged group, suggesting age selection. Bulk unsorted PBMC profiling prevented conclusive comparison of naive and antigen-experienced compartments.

Library construction relied on 5' RACE. Sequencing took place on an Illumina HiSeq 2500. A second roughly 6 to 12 cycle PCR used a sample-barcoded 5' primer and a J-beta primer mix. A template-switch 5' adaptor carrying 12 random nucleotides introduced a unique molecular identifier onto each TCR beta cDNA molecule. Each sample yielded at least 3 million CDR3-containing paired-end reads. All of the RNA was converted into first-strand cDNA using the Mint cDNA synthesis kit, with a TRBC-specific oligonucleotide serving as the primer. All cDNA was treated with uracil-DNA glycosylase and then went through a first 18-cycle PCR with the universal primers M1SS and BC2_uni_R. In the authors' own workflow: For normalization, 1 million high-quality reads, each with a distinct molecular identifier, were randomly selected from each sample. Reads sharing molecular identifiers were discarded rather than binned into consensus sequences. MiTCR, set to a Q25 quality threshold and the strictest error-elimination algorithm, was used for CDR3 identification, clonotype clustering and error correction. A nonparametric unseen species model using Euler transformation provided a lower-bound estimate of total TCR beta diversity. The public reads were reprocessed in TCRdb via fastp at Q25 and MiXCR, keeping in-frame beta chains. Every distinct CDR3 protein forms one entry, paired with its most common genes and DNA. Here the V and J calls rest on TCRdb's processing, not on the authors' analysis. This sample lists about 800,000 distinct CDR3 sequences; about 25% were detected once. Under 4% of the sample is taken by the ten largest.

Separately, the same data were catalogued under a study of T cells of mothers and their children. The second source states: Nine systemically healthy Caucasian individuals served as donors, namely three mothers together with their six children. cDNA synthesis used all of the extracted RNA, with approximately 1.4 ug of RNA in each 15 ul reaction. In the second PCR, the M1S primer introduced both the sample barcodes and 2-4 random nucleotides. Each mother yielded over 8.5 million TCR beta CDR3 reads and each child 3 million to 3.5 million reads. Thymic selection shapes the output of TCR recombination in a similar way in related and unrelated pairs, and inherited differences have a minor effect. Normalized repertoire overlap was always found to be slightly, but never significantly, higher in related mother-child pairs than in unrelated mother-child pairs. With a sensitivity of approximately 100 clones per million clonotypes, no persistent microchimeric T cell clones were detected. Deep NGS was used in the study to compare the TCR beta repertoires of mothers and children and to look for features that separate related mother-child pairs from unrelated individuals. Mothers averaged approximately 41 +/- 4 years of age and children averaged about 10 +/- 4 years. After adapters were ligated using NEBNext reagents, the libraries underwent 100+100 nt paired-end sequencing on an Illumina HiSeq 2000. Mother and child libraries were prepared a month apart and sequenced in separate runs to prevent cross-contamination. For each donor, between about 500,000 and 2,000,000 distinct TCR beta clonotypes were identified. Naive TCR beta clonotypes were estimated from low-frequency clonotypes matched to each donor's FACS-determined naive share, without sorting.

The V and J segments used are TRBV6-1 and TRBJ2-2; a tentative D match to TRBD1 spans 6 bases. The specimen sequenced was blood. This clonotype was obtained from a boy aged 5 to 17 in good health. The DNA is as follows: TGTGCCAGCAGTGAATTTGACAGGCTAGGCCCCGGGGAGCTGTTTTTT. The translation is CASSEFDRLGPGELFF.